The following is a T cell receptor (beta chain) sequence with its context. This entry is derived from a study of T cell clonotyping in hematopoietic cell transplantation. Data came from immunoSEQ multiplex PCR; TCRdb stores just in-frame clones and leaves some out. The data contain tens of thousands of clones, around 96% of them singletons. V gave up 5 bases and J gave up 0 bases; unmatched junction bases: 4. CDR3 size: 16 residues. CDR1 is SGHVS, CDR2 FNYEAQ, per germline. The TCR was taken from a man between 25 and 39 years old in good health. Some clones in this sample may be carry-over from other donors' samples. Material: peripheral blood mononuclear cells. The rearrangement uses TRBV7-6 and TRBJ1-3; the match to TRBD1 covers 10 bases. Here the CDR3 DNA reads TGTGCCAGCAGCCCTCGACAGGGGGCCTCTGGAAACACCATATATTTT. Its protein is CASSPRQGASGNTIYF. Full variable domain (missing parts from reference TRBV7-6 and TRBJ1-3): GAGVSQSPRYKVTKRGQDVALRCDPISGHVSLYWYRQALGQGPEFLTYFNYEAQQDKSGLPNDRFSAERPEGSISTLTIQRTEQRDSAMYRCASSPRQGASGNTIYFGEGSWLTVV.